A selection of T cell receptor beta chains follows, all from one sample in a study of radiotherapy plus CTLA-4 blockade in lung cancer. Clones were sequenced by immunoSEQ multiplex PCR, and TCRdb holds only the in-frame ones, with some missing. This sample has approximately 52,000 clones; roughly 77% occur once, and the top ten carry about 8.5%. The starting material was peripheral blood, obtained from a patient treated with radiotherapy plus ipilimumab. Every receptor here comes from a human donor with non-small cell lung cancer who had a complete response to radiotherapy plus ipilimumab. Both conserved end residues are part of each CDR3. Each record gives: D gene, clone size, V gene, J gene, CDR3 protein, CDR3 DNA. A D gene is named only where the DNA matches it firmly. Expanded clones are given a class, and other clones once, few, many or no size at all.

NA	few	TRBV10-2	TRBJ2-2	CASSITPGELFF	TGCGCCAGCAGTATCACTCCCGGGGAGCTGTTTTTT
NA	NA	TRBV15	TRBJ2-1	CATRRLVDNEQFF	TGTGCCACCAGAAGACTAGTAGACAATGAGCAGTTCTTC
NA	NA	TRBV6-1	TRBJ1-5	CASSEYRDNQPQHF	TGTGCCAGCAGTGAATACAGGGACAATCAGCCCCAGCATTTT
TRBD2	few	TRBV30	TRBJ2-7	CAWSVTSGVGEQYF	TGTGCCTGGAGTGTAACTAGCGGGGTCGGGGAGCAGTACTTC
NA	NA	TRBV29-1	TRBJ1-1	CSVADSLNTEAFF	TGCAGCGTGGCGGACAGCCTGAACACTGAAGCTTTCTTT
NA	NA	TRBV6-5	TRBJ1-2	CASSRTGSHYGYTF	TGTGCCAGCAGTCGAACCGGGAGCCACTATGGCTACACCTTC
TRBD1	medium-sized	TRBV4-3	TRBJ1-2	CASSQGTGGALGYTF	TGCGCCAGCAGCCAAGGGACAGGGGGGGCCCTCGGCTACACCTTC
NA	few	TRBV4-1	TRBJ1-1	CASSLSGADEAFF	TGCGCCAGCAGCCTTTCTGGGGCCGATGAAGCTTTCTTT
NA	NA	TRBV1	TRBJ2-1	CTSSQALLAASYNEQFF	TGCACCAGCAGCCAAGCCCTCCTAGCGGCCTCCTACAATGAGCAGTTCTTC
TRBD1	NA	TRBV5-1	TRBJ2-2	CASSQDRETGELFF	TGCGCCAGCAGCCAGGACAGGGAAACCGGGGAGCTGTTTTTT
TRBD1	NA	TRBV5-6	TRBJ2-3	CASSWDRGFSHTQYF	TGTGCCAGCAGCTGGGACAGGGGATTTAGTCATACGCAGTATTTT
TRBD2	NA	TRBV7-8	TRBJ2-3	CASSLAASGRPTDTQYF	TGTGCCAGCAGCTTAGCGGCTAGCGGGAGGCCCACAGATACGCAGTATTTT
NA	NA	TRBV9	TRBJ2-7	CASSAGTGYEQYF	TGTGCCAGCAGCGCGGGGACTGGCTACGAGCAGTACTTC
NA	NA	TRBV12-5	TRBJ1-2	CASGQGNNYGYTF	TGTGCTAGTGGACAGGGAAACAACTATGGCTACACCTTC
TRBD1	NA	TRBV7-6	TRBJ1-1	CASSLAGTVNTEAFF	TGTGCCAGCAGCTTAGCCGGGACAGTGAACACTGAAGCTTTCTTT
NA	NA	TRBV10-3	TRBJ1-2	CAISPMTGRYGYTF	TGTGCCATCAGCCCTATGACAGGAAGATATGGCTACACCTTC
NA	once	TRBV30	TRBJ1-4	CAWTLKGGYSNEKLFF	TGTGCCTGGACCCTCAAGGGGGGGTACTCTAATGAAAAACTGTTTTTT
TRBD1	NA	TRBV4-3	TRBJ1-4	CASSQDRDRGETNEKLFF	TGCGCCAGCAGCCAAGATCGAGACAGGGGGGAGACTAATGAAAAACTGTTTTTT
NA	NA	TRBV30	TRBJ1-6	CAWSPRGGNSPLHF	TGTGCCTGGAGTCCCCGGGGGGGCAATTCACCCCTCCACTTT
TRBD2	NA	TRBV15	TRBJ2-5	CATSPRPGTSVSETQYF	TGTGCCACCAGCCCACGCCCCGGGACTAGCGTGTCGGAGACCCAGTACTTC
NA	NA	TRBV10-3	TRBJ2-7	CAISEWRVDEQYF	TGTGCCATCAGTGAATGGAGGGTGGACGAGCAGTACTTC
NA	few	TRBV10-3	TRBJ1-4	CALREGATNEKLFF	TGTGCCCTCAGGGAAGGGGCAACTAATGAAAAACTGTTTTTT
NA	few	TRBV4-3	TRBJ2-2	CASSQVFTGELFF	TGCGCCAGCAGCCAAGTCTTCACCGGGGAGCTGTTTTTT
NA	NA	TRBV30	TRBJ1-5	CAWSLGGFNQPQHF	TGTGCCTGGAGCCTAGGGGGATTCAATCAGCCCCAGCATTTT
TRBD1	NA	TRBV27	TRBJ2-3	CASLPRYGQDVSRGTDTQYF	TGTGCCAGCCTACCCAGATACGGACAGGATGTGTCTAGGGGCACAGATACGCAGTATTTT
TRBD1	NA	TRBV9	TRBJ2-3	CASSTRTGFQTDTQYF	TGTGCCAGCAGCACAAGGACAGGGTTCCAGACAGATACGCAGTATTTT
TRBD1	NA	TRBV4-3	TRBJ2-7	CASSQVRGTPYEQYF	TGCGCCAGCAGCCAAGTCAGGGGGACCCCCTACGAGCAGTACTTC
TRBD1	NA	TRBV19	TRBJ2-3	CASNPTGPEADTQYF	TGTGCCAGTAACCCGACAGGGCCGGAGGCAGATACGCAGTATTTT
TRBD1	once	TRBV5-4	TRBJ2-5	CAGKQGLEETQYF	TGTGCCGGGAAACAGGGGTTGGAAGAGACCCAGTACTTC
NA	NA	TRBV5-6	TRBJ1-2	CASSLGGVNYGYTF	TGTGCCAGCAGCTTGGGCGGGGTCAACTATGGCTACACCTTC
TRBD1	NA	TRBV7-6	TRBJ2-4	CASSSDGGGQGVQYF	TGTGCCAGCAGCTCCGACGGAGGGGGACAGGGCGTTCAGTACTTC
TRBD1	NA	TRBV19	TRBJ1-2	CASSIGTANYGYTF	TGTGCCAGTAGTATTGGGACAGCTAACTATGGCTACACCTTC
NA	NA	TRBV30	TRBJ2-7	CAWSVFGVTYEQYF	TGTGCCTGGAGTGTTTTTGGAGTTACCTACGAGCAGTACTTC
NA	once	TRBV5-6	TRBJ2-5	CASSLLQGRETQYF	TGTGCCAGCAGCTTGTTACAGGGTCGGGAGACCCAGTACTTC
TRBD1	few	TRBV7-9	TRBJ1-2	CASSPRTGSLGYTF	TGTGCCAGCAGCCCGCGGACAGGCTCTTTAGGCTACACCTTC